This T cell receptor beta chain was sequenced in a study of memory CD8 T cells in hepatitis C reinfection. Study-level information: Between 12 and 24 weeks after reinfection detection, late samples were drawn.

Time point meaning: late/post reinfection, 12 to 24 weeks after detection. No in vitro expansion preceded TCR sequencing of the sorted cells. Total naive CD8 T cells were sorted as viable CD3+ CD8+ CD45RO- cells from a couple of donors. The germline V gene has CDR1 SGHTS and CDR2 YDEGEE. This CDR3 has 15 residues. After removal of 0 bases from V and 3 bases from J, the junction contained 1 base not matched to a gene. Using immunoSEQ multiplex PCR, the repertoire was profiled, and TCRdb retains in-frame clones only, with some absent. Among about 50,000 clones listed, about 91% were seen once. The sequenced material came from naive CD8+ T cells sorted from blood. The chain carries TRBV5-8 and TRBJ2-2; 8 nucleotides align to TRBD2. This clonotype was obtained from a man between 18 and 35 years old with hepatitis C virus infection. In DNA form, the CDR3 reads TGTGCCAGCAGCTTGGATAGCGGGGACACCGGGGAGCTGTTTTTT. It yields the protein CASSLDSGDTGELFF. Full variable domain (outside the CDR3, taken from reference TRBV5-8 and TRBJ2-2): EAGVTQSPTHLIKTRGQQATLRCSPISGHTSVYWYQQALGLGLQFLLWYDEGEERNRGNFPPRFSGRQFPNYSSELNVNALELEDSALYLCASSLDSGDTGELFFGEGSRLTVL.